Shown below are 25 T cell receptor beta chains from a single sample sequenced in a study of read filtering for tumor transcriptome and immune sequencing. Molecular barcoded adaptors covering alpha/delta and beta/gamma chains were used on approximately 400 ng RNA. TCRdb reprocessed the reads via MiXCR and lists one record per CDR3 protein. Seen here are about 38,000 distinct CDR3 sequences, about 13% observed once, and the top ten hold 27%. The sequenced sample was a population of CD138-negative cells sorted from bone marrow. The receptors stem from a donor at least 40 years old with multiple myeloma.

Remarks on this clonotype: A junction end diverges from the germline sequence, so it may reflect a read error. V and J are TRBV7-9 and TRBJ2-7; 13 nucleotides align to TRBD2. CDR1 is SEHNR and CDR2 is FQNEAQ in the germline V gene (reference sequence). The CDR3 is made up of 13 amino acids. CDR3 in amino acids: CDSTSGRAYEQYF. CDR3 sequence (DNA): TGTGACAGCACTAGCGGGAGGGCCTACGAGCAGTACTTC.

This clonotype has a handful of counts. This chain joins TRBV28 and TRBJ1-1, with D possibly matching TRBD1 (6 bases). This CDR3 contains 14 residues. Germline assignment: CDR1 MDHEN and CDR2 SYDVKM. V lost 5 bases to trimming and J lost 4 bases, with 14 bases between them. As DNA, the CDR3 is TGTGCCAGCAGTCGTTCCGGGACACTCACTGAAGCTTTCTTT. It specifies CASSRSGTLTEAFF.

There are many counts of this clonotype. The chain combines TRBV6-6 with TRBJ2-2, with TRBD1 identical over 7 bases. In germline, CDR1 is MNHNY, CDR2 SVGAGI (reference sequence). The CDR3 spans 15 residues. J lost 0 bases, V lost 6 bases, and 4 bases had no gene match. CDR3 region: CASRPGQTNTGELFF. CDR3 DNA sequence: TGTGCCAGCAGGCCGGGACAGACGAACACCGGGGAGCTGTTTTTT.

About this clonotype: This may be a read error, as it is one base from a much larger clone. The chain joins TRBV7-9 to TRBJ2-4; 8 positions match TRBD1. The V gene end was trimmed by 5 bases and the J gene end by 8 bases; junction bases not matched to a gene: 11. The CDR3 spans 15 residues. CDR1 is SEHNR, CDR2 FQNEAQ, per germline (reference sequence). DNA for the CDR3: TGTGCCAGCAGCGAGAGACAGGGGAGTTCAGACATTCAGTACTTC. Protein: CASSERQGSSDIQYF.

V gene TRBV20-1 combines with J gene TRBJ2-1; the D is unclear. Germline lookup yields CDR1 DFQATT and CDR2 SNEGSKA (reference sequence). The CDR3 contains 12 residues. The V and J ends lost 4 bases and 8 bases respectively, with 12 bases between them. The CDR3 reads CSATRQRDEQFF. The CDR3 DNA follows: TGCAGTGCTACGAGGCAAAGGGATGAGCAGTTCTTC.

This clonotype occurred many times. The CDR3: CASSSPRQGDTQYF. In nucleotides, the CDR3 is TGTGCCAGCAGCTCACCACGACAGGGGGATACGCAGTATTTT. The chain combines TRBV7-3 with TRBJ2-3, with 8 bases aligning to TRBD1. CDR3 length: 14 residues. Germline V gives CDR1 SGHTA, CDR2 FQGTGA. V gave up 4 bases and J gave up 6 bases; unmatched junction bases: 6.

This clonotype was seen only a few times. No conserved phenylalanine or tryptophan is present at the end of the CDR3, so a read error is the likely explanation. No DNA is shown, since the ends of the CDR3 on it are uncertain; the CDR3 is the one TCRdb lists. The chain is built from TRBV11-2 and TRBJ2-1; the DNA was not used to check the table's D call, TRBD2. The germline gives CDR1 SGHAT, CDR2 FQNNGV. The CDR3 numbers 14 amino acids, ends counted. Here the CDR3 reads CASSYSGTSREQLC.

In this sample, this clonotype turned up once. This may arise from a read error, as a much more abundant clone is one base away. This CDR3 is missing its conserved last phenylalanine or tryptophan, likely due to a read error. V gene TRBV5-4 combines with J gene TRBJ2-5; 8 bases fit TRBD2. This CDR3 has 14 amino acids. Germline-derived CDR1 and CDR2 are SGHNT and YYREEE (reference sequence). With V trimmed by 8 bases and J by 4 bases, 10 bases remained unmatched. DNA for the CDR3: TGTGCCAGTACTGATCGGGAGGGCCGAGAGACCCAGTACTCC. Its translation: CASTDREGRETQYS.

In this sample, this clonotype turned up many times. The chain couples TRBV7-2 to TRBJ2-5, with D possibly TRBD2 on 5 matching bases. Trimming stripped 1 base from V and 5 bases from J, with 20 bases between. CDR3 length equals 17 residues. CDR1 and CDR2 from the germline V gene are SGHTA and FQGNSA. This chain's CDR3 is CASSLGPWRPGMETQYF. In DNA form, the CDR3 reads TGTGCCAGCAGCTTAGGACCCTGGAGGCCTGGGATGGAGACCCAGTACTTC.

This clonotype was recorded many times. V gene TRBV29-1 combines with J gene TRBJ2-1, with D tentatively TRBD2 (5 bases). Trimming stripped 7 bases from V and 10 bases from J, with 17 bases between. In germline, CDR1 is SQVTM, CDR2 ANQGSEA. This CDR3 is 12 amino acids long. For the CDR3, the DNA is TGCAGCGCCCTCGTCCGAGCGGTCGAGCAGTTCTTC. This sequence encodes CSALVRAVEQFF.

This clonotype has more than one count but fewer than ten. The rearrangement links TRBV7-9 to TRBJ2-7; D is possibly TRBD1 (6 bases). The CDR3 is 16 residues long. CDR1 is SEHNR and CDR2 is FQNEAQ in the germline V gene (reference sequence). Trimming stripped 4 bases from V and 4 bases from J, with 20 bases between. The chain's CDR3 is CASSSVGVGTPYEQYF. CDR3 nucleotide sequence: TGTGCCAGCAGCTCGGTGGGGGTCGGGACACCTTACGAGCAGTACTTC. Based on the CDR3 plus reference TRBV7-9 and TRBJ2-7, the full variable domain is DTGVSQNPRHKITKRGQNVTFRCDPISEHNRLYWYRQTLGQGPEFLTYFQNEAQLEKSRLLSDRFSAERPKGSFSTLEIQRTEQGDSAMYLCASSSVGVGTPYEQYFGPGTRLTVT.

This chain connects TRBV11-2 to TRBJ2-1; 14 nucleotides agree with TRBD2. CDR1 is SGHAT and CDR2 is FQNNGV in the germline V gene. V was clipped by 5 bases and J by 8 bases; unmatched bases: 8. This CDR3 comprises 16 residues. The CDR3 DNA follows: TGTGCCAGCAGCCCCGGACTAGCGGGAGGCGGTGATGAGCAGTTCTTC. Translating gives CASSPGLAGGGDEQFF.

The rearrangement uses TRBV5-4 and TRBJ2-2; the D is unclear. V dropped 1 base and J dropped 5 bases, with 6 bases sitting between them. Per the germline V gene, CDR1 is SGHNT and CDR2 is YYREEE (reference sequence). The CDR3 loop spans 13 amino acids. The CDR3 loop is CASSLTDTGELFF. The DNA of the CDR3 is TGTGCCAGCAGCTTGACTGATACCGGGGAGCTGTTTTTT.

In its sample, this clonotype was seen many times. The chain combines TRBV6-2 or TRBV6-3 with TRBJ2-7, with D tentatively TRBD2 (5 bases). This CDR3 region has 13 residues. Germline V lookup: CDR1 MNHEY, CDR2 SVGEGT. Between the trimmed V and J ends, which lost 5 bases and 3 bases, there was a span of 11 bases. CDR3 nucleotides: TGTGCCAGCAGTAGAACCGGGAACTACGAGCAGTACTTC. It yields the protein CASSRTGNYEQYF.

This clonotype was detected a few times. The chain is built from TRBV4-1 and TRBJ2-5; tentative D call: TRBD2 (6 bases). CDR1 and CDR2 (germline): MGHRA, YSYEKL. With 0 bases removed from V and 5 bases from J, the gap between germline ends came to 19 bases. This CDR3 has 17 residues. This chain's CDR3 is CASSQDWRGATGETQYF. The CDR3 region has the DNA TGCGCCAGCAGCCAAGATTGGCGGGGCGCGACTGGGGAGACCCAGTACTTC.

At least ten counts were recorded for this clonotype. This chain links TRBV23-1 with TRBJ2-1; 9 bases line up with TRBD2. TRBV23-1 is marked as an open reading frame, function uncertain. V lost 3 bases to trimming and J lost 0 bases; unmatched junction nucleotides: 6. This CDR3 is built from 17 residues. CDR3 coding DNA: TGCGCCAGCAGTCACTCTAGCGGGAAAAGCTCCTACAATGAGCAGTTCTTC. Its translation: CASSHSSGKSSYNEQFF.

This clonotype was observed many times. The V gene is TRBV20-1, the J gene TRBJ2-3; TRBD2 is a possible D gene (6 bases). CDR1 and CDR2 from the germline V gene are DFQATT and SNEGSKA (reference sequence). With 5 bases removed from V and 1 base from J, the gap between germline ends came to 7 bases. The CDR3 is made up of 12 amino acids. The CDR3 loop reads CSAGEGTDTQYF. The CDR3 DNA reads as TGCAGTGCTGGGGAGGGCACAGATACGCAGTATTTT.

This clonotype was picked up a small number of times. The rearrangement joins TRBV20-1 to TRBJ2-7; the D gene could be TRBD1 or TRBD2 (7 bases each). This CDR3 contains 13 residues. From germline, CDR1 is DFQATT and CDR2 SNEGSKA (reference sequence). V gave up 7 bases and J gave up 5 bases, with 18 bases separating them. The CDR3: CSVRGRAWDEQYF. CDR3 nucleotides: TGCAGTGTCAGGGGGAGGGCCTGGGACGAGCAGTACTTC.

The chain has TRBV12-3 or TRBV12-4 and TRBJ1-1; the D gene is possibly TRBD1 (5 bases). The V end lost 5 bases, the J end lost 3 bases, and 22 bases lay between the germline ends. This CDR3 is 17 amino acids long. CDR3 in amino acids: CASSPHRRQTDYTEAFF. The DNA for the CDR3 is TGTGCCAGCAGTCCCCATCGGCGGCAGACAGACTACACTGAAGCTTTCTTT.

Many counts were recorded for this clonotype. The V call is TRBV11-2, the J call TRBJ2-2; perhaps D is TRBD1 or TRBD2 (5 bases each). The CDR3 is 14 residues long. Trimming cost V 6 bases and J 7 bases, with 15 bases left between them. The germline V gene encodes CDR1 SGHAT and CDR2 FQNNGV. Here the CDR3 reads CASSPGPHSGELFF. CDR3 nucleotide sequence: TGTGCCAGCAGTCCGGGACCCCATAGCGGGGAGCTGTTTTTT.

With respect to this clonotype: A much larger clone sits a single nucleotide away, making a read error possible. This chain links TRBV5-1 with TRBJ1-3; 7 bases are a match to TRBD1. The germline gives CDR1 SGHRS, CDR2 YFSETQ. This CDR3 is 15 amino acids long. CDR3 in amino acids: CASSLGQGVGSTIYF. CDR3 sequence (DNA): TGCGCCAGCAGCTTGGGACAGGGTGTTGGAAGCACCATATATTTT. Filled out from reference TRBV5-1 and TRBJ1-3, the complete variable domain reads KAGVTQTPRYLIKTRGQQVTLSCSPISGHRSVSWYQQTPGQGLQFLFEYFSETQRNKGNFPGRFSGRQFSNSRSEMNVSTLELGDSALYLCASSLGQGVGSTIYFGEGSWLTVV.

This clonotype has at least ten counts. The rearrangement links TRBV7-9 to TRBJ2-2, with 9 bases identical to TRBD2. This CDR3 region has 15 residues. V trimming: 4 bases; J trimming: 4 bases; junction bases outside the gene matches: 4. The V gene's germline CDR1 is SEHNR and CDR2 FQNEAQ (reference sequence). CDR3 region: CASSSGLAITGELFF. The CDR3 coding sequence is TGTGCCAGCAGCTCTGGACTAGCGATCACCGGGGAGCTGTTTTTT. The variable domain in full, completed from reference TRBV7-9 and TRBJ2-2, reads DTGVSQNPRHKITKRGQNVTFRCDPISEHNRLYWYRQTLGQGPEFLTYFQNEAQLEKSRLLSDRFSAERPKGSFSTLEIQRTEQGDSAMYLCASSSGLAITGELFFGEGSRLTVL.

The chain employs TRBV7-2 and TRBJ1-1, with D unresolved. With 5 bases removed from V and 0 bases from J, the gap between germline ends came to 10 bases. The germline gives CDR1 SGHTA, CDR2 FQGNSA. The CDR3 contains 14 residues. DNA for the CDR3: TGTACCAGCAGCCCCCAGCAGTTGAACACTGAAGCTTTCTTT. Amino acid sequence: CTSSPQQLNTEAFF. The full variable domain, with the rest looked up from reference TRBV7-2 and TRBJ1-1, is GAGVSQSPSNKVTEKGKDVELRCDPISGHTALYWYRQSLGQGLEFLIYFQGNSAPDKSGLPSDRFSAERTGGSVSTLTIQRTQQEDSAVYLCTSSPQQLNTEAFFGQGTRLTVV.

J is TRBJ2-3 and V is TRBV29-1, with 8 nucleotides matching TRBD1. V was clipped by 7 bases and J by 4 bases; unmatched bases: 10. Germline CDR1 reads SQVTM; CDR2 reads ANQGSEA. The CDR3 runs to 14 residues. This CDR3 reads CSALRNRGSDTQYF. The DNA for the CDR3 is TGCAGCGCTCTCCGGAACAGGGGGTCAGATACGCAGTATTTT.

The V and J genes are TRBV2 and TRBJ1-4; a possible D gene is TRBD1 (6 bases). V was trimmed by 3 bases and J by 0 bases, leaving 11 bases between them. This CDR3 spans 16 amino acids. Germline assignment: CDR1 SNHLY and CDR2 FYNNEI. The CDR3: CASSERTDSTNEKLFF. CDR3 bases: TGTGCCAGCAGTGAGCGGACAGATTCAACTAATGAAAAACTGTTTTTT.